These 23 T cell receptor beta chains share one sample of origin, sequenced in a study of blood T cell repertoires in COVID-19. TCRdb's table, derived via immunoSEQ multiplex PCR, lists solely in-frame clones and lacks some. The data hold about 210,000 clones, with approximately 81% observed a single time. The sample consisted of peripheral blood. Receptors originate from a woman aged 80 or over with COVID-19, enrolled during active disease.

The chain joins TRBV6-4 to TRBJ1-1; D not certain. V dropped 2 bases and J dropped 3 bases, with 13 bases sitting between them. Germline values: CDR1 MRHNA, CDR2 SNTAGT. The length of the CDR3 is 15 residues. The CDR3 nucleotides are TGTGCCAGCAGTGACGATACAGTCCTACACACTGAAGCTTTCTTT. This sequence encodes CASSDDTVLHTEAFF.

The chain couples TRBV6-2 or TRBV6-3 to TRBJ2-7; possibly TRBD2 for D (7 bases). The V end lost 6 bases, the J end lost 0 bases, and 18 bases lay between the germline ends. Germline V CDR1 and CDR2: MNHEY, SVGEGT. This CDR3 has 16 residues. The CDR3: CASSPRGAHSSYEQYF. The CDR3 DNA is TGTGCCAGCAGCCCCCGGGGGGCACATAGCTCCTACGAGCAGTACTTC.

To note about this clone: The same CDR3 can be traced to other DNA sequences in this sample. The chain recombines TRBV5-1 with TRBJ1-2; no firm D call. The V gene's germline CDR1 is SGHRS and CDR2 YFSETQ. Between the trimmed V and J ends, which lost 1 base and 0 bases, there was a span of 4 bases. This CDR3 is built from 13 residues. The CDR3: CASSLTANYGYTF. CDR3 nucleotide sequence: TGCGCCAGCAGCTTGACAGCTAACTATGGCTACACCTTC.

This rearrangement joins TRBV5-1 to TRBJ1-4; a possible D gene is TRBD1 (5 bases). The CDR3 is made up of 13 amino acids. Trimming took 5 bases from V and 8 from J, leaving 13 bases between them. Per germline, CDR1 SGHRS and CDR2 YFSETQ. The CDR3 reads CASSGHVGEKLFF. The CDR3 region has the DNA TGCGCCAGCAGTGGACATGTTGGGGAAAAACTGTTTTTT.

V is TRBV7-2 and J is TRBJ1-2, with TRBD1 identical over 10 bases. J lost 8 bases, V lost 3 bases, and 6 bases had no gene match. CDR1 is SGHTA, CDR2 FQGNSA, per germline. The CDR3 is 14 amino acids. The CDR3, as DNA: TGTGCCAGCAGCTTCTCCGGGACAGGGGACGGCTACACCTTC. Amino acids: CASSFSGTGDGYTF.

The rearrangement joins TRBV5-5 to TRBJ2-2, with TRBD2 identical over 9 bases. Germline loops: CDR1 SGHKS, CDR2 YYEKEE (reference sequence). Unmatched junction bases numbered 6, after V lost 3 bases and J lost 3 bases. The CDR3 is 16 residues long. DNA of the CDR3: TGTGCCAGCAGCTCCCGGATAGCGGGGGACACCGGGGAGCTGTTTTTT. Encoded protein: CASSSRIAGDTGELFF.

The gene calls are TRBV4-3 and TRBJ2-1; D perhaps matches TRBD1 (6 bases). The CDR3 is 13 amino acids. Germline values: CDR1 LGHNA, CDR2 YSLEER. Trimming took 1 base from V and 10 from J, leaving 11 bases between them. This chain's CDR3 is CASSQVLGGEQFF. In DNA form, the CDR3 reads TGCGCCAGCAGCCAAGTCCTTGGGGGCGAGCAGTTCTTC.

This chain joins TRBV28 and TRBJ2-2; the match to TRBD2 covers 15 bases. Germline values: CDR1 MDHEN, CDR2 SYDVKM. The CDR3 extends over 17 amino acids. V lost 6 bases and J lost 6; bases outside the gene matches: 8. CDR3 in amino acids: CASSLGLAGGPPGELFF. DNA for the CDR3: TGTGCCAGCAGCCTTGGACTAGCGGGGGGGCCTCCCGGGGAGCTGTTTTTT.

This clone was observed a single time. The chain recombines TRBV18 with TRBJ2-1; D unresolved. The germline CDR1 and CDR2 sequences are KGHSH and LQKENI. V shed 3 bases and J shed 9 bases, with 15 bases lying between them. The length of the CDR3 is 14 residues. In nucleotides, the CDR3 is TGTGCCAGCTCACCGGCACCGGCCCTAGGTGAGCAGTTCTTC. This codes for CASSPAPALGEQFF.

The V and J genes are TRBV5-4 and TRBJ2-5; 9 bases align to TRBD1. This CDR3 contains 13 residues. Germline trimming cut 5 bases from V and 4 bases from J; bases unmatched to any gene: 3. Germline CDR1 and CDR2: SGHNT and YYREEE (reference sequence). CDR3: CASSQQGAETQYF. CDR3 nucleotide sequence: TGTGCCAGCAGTCAACAGGGGGCAGAGACCCAGTACTTC.

The chain carries TRBV19 and TRBJ2-3, with 10 nucleotides matching TRBD2. The germline V gene encodes CDR1 LNHDA and CDR2 SQIVND (reference sequence). This CDR3 region has 16 residues. Trimming at V came to 4 bases and at J to 4 bases, leaving 8 bases not matched to a gene. CDR3 in amino acids: CASSRASGGSADTQYF. CDR3 coding DNA: TGTGCCAGTAGTAGAGCTAGCGGGGGATCAGCAGATACGCAGTATTTT. The full variable domain, its missing parts supplied by reference TRBV19 and TRBJ2-3, is DGGITQSPKYLFRKEGQNVTLSCEQNLNHDAMYWYRQDPGQGLRLIYYSQIVNDFQKGDIAEGYSVSREKKESFPLTVTSAQKNPTAFYLCASSRASGGSADTQYFGPGTRLTVL.

The chain employs TRBV19 and TRBJ1-1, with a tentative D call TRBD1 (5 bases). Germline V gene lookup returns CDR1 LNHDA and CDR2 SQIVND (reference sequence). The ends were cut back, 4 bases at V and 0 bases at J, with 12 bases in the middle. This CDR3 has 15 residues. The CDR3 DNA sequence: TGTGCCAGTAGTAATCCGCCAGGGATGAACACTGAAGCTTTCTTT. It yields the protein CASSNPPGMNTEAFF.

This rearrangement joins TRBV28 to TRBJ2-7, with 7 bases identical to TRBD2. CDR3 length: 15 amino acids. V dropped 3 bases and J dropped 0; count of bases not matched to a gene: 5. Germline CDR1 and CDR2: MDHEN and SYDVKM. The CDR3 DNA reads TGTGCCAGCAGTTTGGCCGGGGGGAGCTCCTACGAGCAGTACTTC. It encodes CASSLAGGSSYEQYF.

The gene calls are TRBV18 and TRBJ1-6; a weak D match, TRBD1 (5 bases). The CDR3 loop spans 14 amino acids. The germline CDR1 and CDR2 sequences are KGHSH and LQKENI. With 5 bases removed from V and 4 bases from J, the gap between germline ends came to 9 bases. The CDR3 loop reads CASSSGHYNSPLHF. CDR3 bases: TGTGCCAGCTCATCTGGACATTATAATTCACCCCTCCACTTT.

Only a few counts were recorded for this clone. V usage is TRBV7-3 and J usage is TRBJ2-3; 9 bases align to TRBD2. This CDR3 is 15 amino acids long. With V trimmed by 3 bases and J by 4 bases, 5 bases remained unmatched. Germline V gives CDR1 SGHTA, CDR2 FQGTGA. The CDR3 is CASSFSSGGSDTQYF. The DNA of the CDR3 is TGTGCCAGCAGCTTTTCGAGCGGGGGGTCAGATACGCAGTATTTT.

This clone was found a few times. This chain joins TRBV25-1 and TRBJ2-7; TRBD2 might be the D (5 bases). The length of the CDR3 is 18 residues. The V end was cut by 8 bases, the J end by 0 bases, with 26 bases between. Looked up from germline, CDR1 is MGHDK and CDR2 is SYGVNS. The CDR3 DNA is TGTGCCAGCCCCCCGGGTGGAGGTGGAATTAGGTTCTCCTACGAGCAGTACGTC. This gives the protein CASPPGGGGIRFSYEQYV.

DNA of the CDR3: TGTGCCAGCAGCGTGACCGGGACAGGGCAGTTCTTC. Its translation: CASSVTGTGQFF. This rearrangement joins TRBV9 to TRBJ2-1; 8 positions match TRBD1. The junction had 4 bases not matched to a gene; V was cut back by 2 bases and J by 12 bases. The germline gives CDR1 SGDLS, CDR2 YYNGEE. The CDR3 loop spans 12 amino acids.

The chain carries TRBV7-2 and TRBJ2-7; 7 bases map to TRBD1. This CDR3 has 14 amino acids. Trimming cost V 3 bases and J 0 bases; bases outside gene matches: 2. Germline CDR1 reads SGHTA; CDR2 reads FQGNSA. CDR3 loop: CASSFRDSSYEQYF. As DNA, the CDR3 is TGTGCCAGCAGCTTCCGGGACAGCTCCTACGAGCAGTACTTC.

This chain joins TRBV6-6 and TRBJ2-7, with 7 positions matching TRBD1. After removal of 5 bases from V and 5 bases from J, the junction contained 6 bases not matched to a gene. The CDR3 spans 13 residues. Germline loops: CDR1 MNHNY, CDR2 SVGAGI (reference sequence). The CDR3 region is CASSPGQSHEQYF. DNA for the CDR3: TGTGCCAGCAGTCCGGGACAGTCCCACGAGCAGTACTTC.

The table lists this clone with a count of one. The chain's CDR3 is CASSLGRGGNNEQFF. CDR3 in DNA: TGTGCCAGCAGTTTAGGGCGGGGGGGGAACAATGAGCAGTTCTTC. The J gene is TRBJ2-1, the V gene TRBV28; TRBD2 matches at 9 bases. The germline CDR1 and CDR2 sequences are MDHEN and SYDVKM. CDR3 size: 15 residues. Germline trimming cut 2 bases from V and 5 bases from J; bases unmatched to any gene: 4. Looking up the rest from reference TRBV28 and TRBJ2-1 gives the full variable domain: DVKVTQSSRYLVKRTGEKVFLECVQDMDHENMFWYRQDPGLGLRLIYFSYDVKMKEKGDIPEGYSVSREKKERFSLILESASTNQTSMYLCASSLGRGGNNEQFFGPGTRLTVL.

The chain combines TRBV6-2 or TRBV6-3 with TRBJ2-3; TRBD2 matches at 13 bases. CDR1 and CDR2 from the germline V gene are MNHEY and SVGEGT. CDR3 length equals 16 residues. V gave up 5 bases and J gave up 3 bases; unmatched junction bases: 5. The CDR3 is CASSLSGLAGTDTQYF. CDR3 bases: TGTGCCAGCAGTCTTTCGGGACTAGCGGGGACAGATACGCAGTATTTT.

The J gene is TRBJ2-1, the V gene TRBV19, with 13 bases fitting TRBD2. CDR3 length equals 16 residues. The V and J ends lost 6 bases and 5 bases, in that order; junction bases with no gene match: 7. Germline values: CDR1 LNHDA, CDR2 SQIVND (reference sequence). The CDR3 sequence is CASRNGGLAGHNEQFF. CDR3 DNA: TGTGCCAGTAGGAACGGGGGACTAGCGGGGCACAATGAGCAGTTCTTC.

This sequence joins TRBV14 and TRBJ1-1; no clear D gene. V lost 4 bases, J lost 8 bases, and 11 bases lay in between. Germline loops: CDR1 SGHDN, CDR2 FVKESK. The CDR3 has 12 amino acids. CDR3 protein: CASSPAAIEAFF. CDR3 sequence (DNA): TGTGCCAGCAGCCCCGCGGCCATAGAAGCTTTCTTT.